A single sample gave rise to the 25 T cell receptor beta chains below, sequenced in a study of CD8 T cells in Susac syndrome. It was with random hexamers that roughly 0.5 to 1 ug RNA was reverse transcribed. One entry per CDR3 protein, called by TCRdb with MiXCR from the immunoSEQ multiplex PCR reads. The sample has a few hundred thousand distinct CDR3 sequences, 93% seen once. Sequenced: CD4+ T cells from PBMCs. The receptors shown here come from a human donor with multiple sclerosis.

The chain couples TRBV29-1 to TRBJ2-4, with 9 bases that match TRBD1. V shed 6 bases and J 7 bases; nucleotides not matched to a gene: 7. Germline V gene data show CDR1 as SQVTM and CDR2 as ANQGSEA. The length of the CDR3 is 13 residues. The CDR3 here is CSVLGQGRNIQYF. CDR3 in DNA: TGCAGCGTACTGGGACAGGGAAGGAACATTCAGTACTTC.

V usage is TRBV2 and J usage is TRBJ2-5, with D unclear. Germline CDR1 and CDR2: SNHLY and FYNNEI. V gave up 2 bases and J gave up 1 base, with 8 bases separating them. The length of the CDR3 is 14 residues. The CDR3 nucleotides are TGTGCCAGCAGTGAACTACGGTCCCAAGAGACCCAGTACTTC. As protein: CASSELRSQETQYF.

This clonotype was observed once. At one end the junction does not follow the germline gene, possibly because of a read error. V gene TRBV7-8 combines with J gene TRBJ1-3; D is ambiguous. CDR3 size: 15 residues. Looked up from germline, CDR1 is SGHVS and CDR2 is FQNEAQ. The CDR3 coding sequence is TGTGCCAGCAGCCCTACGCGGAGCTCTGAAAACACCATATATTTT. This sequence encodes CASSPTRSSENTIYF. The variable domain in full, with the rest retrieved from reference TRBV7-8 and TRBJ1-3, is GAGVSQSPRYKVAKRGQDVALRCDPISGHVSLFWYQQALGQGPEFLTYFQNEAQLDKSGLPSDRFFAERPEGSVSTLKIQRTQQEDSAVYLCASSPTRSSENTIYFGEGSWLTVV.

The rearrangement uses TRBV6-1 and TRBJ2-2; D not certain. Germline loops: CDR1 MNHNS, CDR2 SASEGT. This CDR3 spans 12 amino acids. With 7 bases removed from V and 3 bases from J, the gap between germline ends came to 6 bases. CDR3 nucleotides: TGTGCCAGCAAGAGGTACACCGGGGAGCTGTTTTTT. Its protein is CASKRYTGELFF.

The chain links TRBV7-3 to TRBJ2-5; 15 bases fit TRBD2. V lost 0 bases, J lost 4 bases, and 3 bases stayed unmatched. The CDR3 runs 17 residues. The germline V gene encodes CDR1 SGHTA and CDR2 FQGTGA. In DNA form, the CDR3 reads TGTGCCAGCAGCTTAACGGGACTAGCGGGAGGAAGAGAGACCCAGTACTTC. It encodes CASSLTGLAGGRETQYF.

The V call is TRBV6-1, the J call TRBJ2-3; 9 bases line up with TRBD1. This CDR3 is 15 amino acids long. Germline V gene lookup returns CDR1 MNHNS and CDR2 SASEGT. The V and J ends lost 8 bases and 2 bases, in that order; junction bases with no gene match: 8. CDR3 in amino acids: CASQDRGGPTDTQYF. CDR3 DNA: TGTGCCAGCCAAGACAGGGGGGGACCCACAGATACGCAGTATTTT.

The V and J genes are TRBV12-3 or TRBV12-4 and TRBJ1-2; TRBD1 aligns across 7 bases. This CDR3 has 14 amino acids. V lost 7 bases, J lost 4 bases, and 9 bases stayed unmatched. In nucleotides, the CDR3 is TGTGCCAGCATCGAGGGGGCGCGAAGCTATGGCTACACCTTC. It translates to CASIEGARSYGYTF.

CDR3 coding DNA: TGTGCCAGCAGCTTGGCTCAGGGGGGCATATCACCCCTCCACTTT. Translated, it gives CASSLAQGGISPLHF. This sequence joins TRBV28 and TRBJ1-6; 7 bases are shared with TRBD1. The CDR3 loop spans 15 amino acids. V dropped 6 bases and J dropped 10; count of bases not matched to a gene: 12. Germline lookup yields CDR1 MDHEN and CDR2 SYDVKM.

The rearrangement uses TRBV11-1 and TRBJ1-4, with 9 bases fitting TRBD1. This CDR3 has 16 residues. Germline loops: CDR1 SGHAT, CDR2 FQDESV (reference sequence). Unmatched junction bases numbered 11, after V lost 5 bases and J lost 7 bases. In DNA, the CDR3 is TGTGCCAGCAGCCCTTCCCCAACGGACAGGGGTGAAAAACTGTTTTTT. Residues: CASSPSPTDRGEKLFF. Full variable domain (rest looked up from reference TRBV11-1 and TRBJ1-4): EAEVAQSPRYKITEKSQAVAFWCDPISGHATLYWYRQILGQGPELLVQFQDESVVDDSQLPKDRFSAERLKGVDSTLKIQPAELGDSAMYLCASSPSPTDRGEKLFFGSGTQLSVL.

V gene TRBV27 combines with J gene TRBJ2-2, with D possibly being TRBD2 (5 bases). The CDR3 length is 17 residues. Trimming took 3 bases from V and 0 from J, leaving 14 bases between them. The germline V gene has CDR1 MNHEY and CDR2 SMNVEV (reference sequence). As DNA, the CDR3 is TGTGCCAGCAGTTTGTCTGTAGGGAGAGCGAACACCGGGGAGCTGTTTTTT. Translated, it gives CASSLSVGRANTGELFF.

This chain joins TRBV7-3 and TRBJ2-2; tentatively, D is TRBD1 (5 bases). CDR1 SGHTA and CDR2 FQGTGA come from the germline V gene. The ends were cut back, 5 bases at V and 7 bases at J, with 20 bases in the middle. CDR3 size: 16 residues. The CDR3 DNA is TGTGCCAGCAGCCTCAACCCCAGCAGGGTAGGCGGGGAGCTGTTTTTT. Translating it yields CASSLNPSRVGGELFF.

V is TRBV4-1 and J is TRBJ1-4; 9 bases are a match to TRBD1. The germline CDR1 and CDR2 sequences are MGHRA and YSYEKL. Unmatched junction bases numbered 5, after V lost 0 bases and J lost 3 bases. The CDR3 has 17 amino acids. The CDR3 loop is CASSQEGTGRPNEKLFF. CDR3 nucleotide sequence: TGCGCCAGCAGCCAAGAAGGGACAGGGAGGCCTAATGAAAAACTGTTTTTT.

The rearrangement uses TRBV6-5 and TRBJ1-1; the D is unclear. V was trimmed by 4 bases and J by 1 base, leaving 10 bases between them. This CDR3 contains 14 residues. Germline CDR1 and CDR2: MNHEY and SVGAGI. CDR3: CASSSVVPNTEAFF. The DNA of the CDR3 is TGTGCCAGCAGTTCGGTGGTCCCGAACACTGAAGCTTTCTTT.

DNA of the CDR3: TGTGCCAGCAGCGCCAGCGGGGGCTCCGATACGCAGTATTTT. Encoded protein: CASSASGGSDTQYF. The chain is built from TRBV9 and TRBJ2-3; 8 bases fit TRBD2. Germline CDR1 SGDLS, CDR2 YYNGEE. The CDR3 runs 14 residues. The V gene end was trimmed by 3 bases and the J gene end by 6 bases; junction bases not matched to a gene: 6.

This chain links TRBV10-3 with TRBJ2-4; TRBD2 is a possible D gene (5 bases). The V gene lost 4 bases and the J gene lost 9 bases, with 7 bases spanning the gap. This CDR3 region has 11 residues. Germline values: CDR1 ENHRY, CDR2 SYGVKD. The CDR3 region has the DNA TGTGCCATCAGTGGTGAGGGCATTCAGTACTTC. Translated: CAISGEGIQYF.

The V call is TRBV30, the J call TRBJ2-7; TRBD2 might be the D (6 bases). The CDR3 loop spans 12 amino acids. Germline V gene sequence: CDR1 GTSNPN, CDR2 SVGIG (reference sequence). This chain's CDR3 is CALSLLRGEQYV. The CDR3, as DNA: TGTGCCTTGAGTCTTTTGCGGGGCGAGCAGTACGTC.

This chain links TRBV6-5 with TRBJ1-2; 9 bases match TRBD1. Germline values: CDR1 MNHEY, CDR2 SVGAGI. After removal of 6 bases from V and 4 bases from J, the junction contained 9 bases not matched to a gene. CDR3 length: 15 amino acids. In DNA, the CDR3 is TGTGCCAGCAGGGAAACAGGGGGCAGGGGCTATGGCTACACCTTC. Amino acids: CASRETGGRGYGYTF.

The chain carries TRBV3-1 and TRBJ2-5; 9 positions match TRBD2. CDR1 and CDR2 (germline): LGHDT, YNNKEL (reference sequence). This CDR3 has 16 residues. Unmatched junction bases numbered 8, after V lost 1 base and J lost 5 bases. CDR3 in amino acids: CASSQGPAGGGETQYF. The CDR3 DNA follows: TGTGCCAGCAGCCAAGGGCCAGCGGGGGGCGGGGAGACCCAGTACTTC.

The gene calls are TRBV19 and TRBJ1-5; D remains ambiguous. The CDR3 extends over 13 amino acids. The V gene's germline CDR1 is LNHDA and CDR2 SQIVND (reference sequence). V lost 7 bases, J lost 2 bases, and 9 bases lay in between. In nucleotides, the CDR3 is TGTGCCAGTACCTACAGTGGCAATCAGCCCCAGCATTTT. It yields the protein CASTYSGNQPQHF. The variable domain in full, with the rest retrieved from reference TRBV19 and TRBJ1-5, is DGGITQSPKYLFRKEGQNVTLSCEQNLNHDAMYWYRQDPGQGLRLIYYSQIVNDFQKGDIAEGYSVSREKKESFPLTVTSAQKNPTAFYLCASTYSGNQPQHFGDGTRLSIL.

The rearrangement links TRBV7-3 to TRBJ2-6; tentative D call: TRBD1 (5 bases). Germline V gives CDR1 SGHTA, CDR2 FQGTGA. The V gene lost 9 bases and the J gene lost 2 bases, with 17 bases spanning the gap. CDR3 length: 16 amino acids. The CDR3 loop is CASSRTQGAGANVLTF. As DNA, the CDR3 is TGTGCCAGTTCGCGGACCCAGGGTGCTGGGGCCAACGTCCTGACTTTC.

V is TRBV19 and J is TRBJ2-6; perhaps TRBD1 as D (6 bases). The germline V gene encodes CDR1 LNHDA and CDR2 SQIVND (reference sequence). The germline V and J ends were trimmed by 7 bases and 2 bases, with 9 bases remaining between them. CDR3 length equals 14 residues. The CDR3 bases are TGTGCCAGTAACCCAGGGGCTGGGGCCAACGTCCTGACTTTC. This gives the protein CASNPGAGANVLTF.

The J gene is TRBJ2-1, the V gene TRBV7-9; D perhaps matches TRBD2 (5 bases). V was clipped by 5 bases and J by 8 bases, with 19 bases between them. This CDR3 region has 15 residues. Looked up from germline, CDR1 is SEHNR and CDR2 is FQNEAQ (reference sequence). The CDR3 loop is CASSLGERVGDEQFF. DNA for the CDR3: TGTGCCAGCAGCCTCGGTGAGAGGGTGGGAGATGAGCAGTTCTTC.

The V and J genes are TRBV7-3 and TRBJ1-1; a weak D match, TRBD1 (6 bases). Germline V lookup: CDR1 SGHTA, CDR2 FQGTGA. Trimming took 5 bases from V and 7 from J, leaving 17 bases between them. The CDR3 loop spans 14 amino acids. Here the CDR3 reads CASSPKGGGREAFF. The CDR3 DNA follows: TGTGCCAGCAGCCCAAAAGGGGGGGGGCGTGAAGCTTTCTTT.

CDR3 residues: CASSLGHLGMNTEAFF. For the CDR3, the DNA is TGTGCCAGCAGTTTAGGACACCTTGGCATGAACACTGAAGCTTTCTTT. The chain carries TRBV12-3 or TRBV12-4 and TRBJ1-1; D not certain. V was cut by 1 base and J by 0 bases, with 12 bases left in between. This CDR3 has 16 amino acids.

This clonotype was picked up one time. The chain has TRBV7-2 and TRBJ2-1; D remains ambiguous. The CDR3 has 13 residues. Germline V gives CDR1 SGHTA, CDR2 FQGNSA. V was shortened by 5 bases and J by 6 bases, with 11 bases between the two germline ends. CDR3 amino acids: CASSPGVGNEQFF. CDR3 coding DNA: TGTGCCAGCAGCCCTGGTGTCGGCAATGAGCAGTTCTTC.